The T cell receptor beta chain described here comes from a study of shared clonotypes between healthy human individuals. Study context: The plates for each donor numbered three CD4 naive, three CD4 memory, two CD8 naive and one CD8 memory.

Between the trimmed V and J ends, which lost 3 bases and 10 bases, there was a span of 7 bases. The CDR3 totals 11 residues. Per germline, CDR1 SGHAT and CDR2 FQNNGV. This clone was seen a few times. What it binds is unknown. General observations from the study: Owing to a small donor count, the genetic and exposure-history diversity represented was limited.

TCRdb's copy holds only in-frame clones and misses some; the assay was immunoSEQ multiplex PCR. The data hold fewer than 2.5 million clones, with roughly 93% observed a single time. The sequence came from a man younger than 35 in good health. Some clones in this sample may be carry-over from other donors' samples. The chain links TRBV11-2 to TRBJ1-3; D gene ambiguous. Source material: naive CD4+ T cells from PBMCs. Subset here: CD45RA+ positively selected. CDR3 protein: CASSFFGTIYF. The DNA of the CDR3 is TGTGCCAGCAGCTTCTTCGGGACCATATATTTT.